This TCR beta chain derives from a study of blood T cell repertoires in COVID-19. Assay used: immunoSEQ multiplex PCR; TCRdb lists only in-frame clones, some missing. The sample consists of tens of thousands of clones, about 80% of them appearing once. With V trimmed by 5 bases and J by 6 bases, 4 bases remained unmatched. The germline CDR1 and CDR2 sequences are LNHDA and SQIVND (reference sequence). The CDR3 extends over 13 amino acids. The sequenced material came from peripheral blood. The genes are TRBV19 and TRBJ2-7; TRBD1 agrees at 10 bases. This clonotype was sampled from a human donor in a cohort sampled during active COVID-19. CDR3: CASSPRDRGEQYF. The CDR3 DNA reads TGTGCCAGTAGTCCCCGGGACAGGGGCGAGCAGTACTTC.